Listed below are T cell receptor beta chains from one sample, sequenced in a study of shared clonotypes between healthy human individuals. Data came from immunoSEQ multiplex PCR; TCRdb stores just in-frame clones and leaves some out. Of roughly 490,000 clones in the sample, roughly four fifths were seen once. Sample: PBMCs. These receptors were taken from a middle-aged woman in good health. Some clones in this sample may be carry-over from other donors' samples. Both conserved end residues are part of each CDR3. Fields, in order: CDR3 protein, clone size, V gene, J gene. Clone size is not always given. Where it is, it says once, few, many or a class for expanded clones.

CDR3: CASSLAVQGAREQYF
size: .
V: TRBV7-2
J: TRBJ2-7

CDR3: CASSVEGEQETQYF
size: .
V: TRBV9
J: TRBJ2-5

CDR3: CASRPDRTGEQYF
size: few
V: TRBV19
J: TRBJ2-7

CDR3: CSVWTDTQYF
size: .
V: TRBV29-1
J: TRBJ2-3

CDR3: CASSIDASYEQYF
size: .
V: TRBV19
J: TRBJ2-7

CDR3: CASSISHHRAYNEKLFF
size: .
V: TRBV19
J: TRBJ1-4

CDR3: CASSLGGMNTEAFF
size: few
V: TRBV7-9
J: TRBJ1-1

CDR3: CASSPPGGEFGNGEQFF
size: once
V: TRBV18
J: TRBJ2-1

CDR3: CASSVRAQSRANVLTF
size: .
V: TRBV6-1
J: TRBJ2-6

CDR3: CASSDPGQGLIYF
size: .
V: TRBV5-1
J: TRBJ1-3

CDR3: CASSLRGGGEQYF
size: .
V: TRBV7-3
J: TRBJ2-7

CDR3: CAVRDRSSYEQYF
size: .
V: TRBV5-4
J: TRBJ2-7

CDR3: CASSQGQGYGYTF
size: .
V: TRBV5-4
J: TRBJ1-2

CDR3: CASSLGFGGRSSYNEQFF
size: .
V: TRBV11-3
J: TRBJ2-1

CDR3: CASRPYEGRPPGQYF
size: .
V: TRBV6-1
J: TRBJ2-5

CDR3: CASSYTAGTYNEQFF
size: .
V: TRBV6-5
J: TRBJ2-1

CDR3: CASSFGVGSTEAFF
size: .
V: TRBV5-4
J: TRBJ1-1

CDR3: CASSLGDQRVHNEQFF
size: .
V: TRBV7-9
J: TRBJ2-1

CDR3: CASSYQETQYF
size: .
V: TRBV7-2
J: TRBJ2-5

CDR3: CASSRDSTYGYTF
size: .
V: TRBV19
J: TRBJ1-2

CDR3: CASSQDGGVAGQYF
size: .
V: TRBV4-3
J: TRBJ2-7

CDR3: CASSFQGNYGYTF
size: .
V: TRBV19
J: TRBJ1-2

CDR3: CASSLNRPDNTGELFF
size: .
V: TRBV27
J: TRBJ2-2

CDR3: CASNAGGPSEQYF
size: .
V: TRBV10-2
J: TRBJ2-7

CDR3: CASSVTGDGTEAFF
size: few
V: TRBV6-4
J: TRBJ1-1

CDR3: CAWSVGGGSEAFF
size: .
V: TRBV30
J: TRBJ1-1

CDR3: CSLLRGMTDTQYF
size: few
V: TRBV29-1
J: TRBJ2-3

CDR3: CASSSSQGGIETQYF
size: .
V: TRBV5-6
J: TRBJ2-5

CDR3: CASSPEGQAFEKLFF
size: .
V: TRBV9
J: TRBJ1-4

CDR3: CASSSGPRGADTGELFF
size: .
V: TRBV7-6
J: TRBJ2-2

CDR3: CASSEAPSSYNEQFF
size: .
V: TRBV6-4
J: TRBJ2-1

CDR3: CASSPTRAGTNTDTQYF
size: few
V: TRBV18
J: TRBJ2-3

CDR3: CASARDSYNEQFF
size: .
V: TRBV7-3
J: TRBJ2-1

CDR3: CASSQVVLQGEEKLFF
size: .
V: TRBV4-2
J: TRBJ1-4

CDR3: CASTLGELPYEQYF
size: .
V: TRBV28
J: TRBJ2-7

CDR3: CASSWAASTGELFF
size: few
V: TRBV5-1
J: TRBJ2-2

CDR3: CATAEQTGAYEQYF
size: .
V: TRBV2
J: TRBJ2-7

CDR3: CASSSARTGITDTQYF
size: .
V: TRBV28
J: TRBJ2-3

CDR3: CATSRGGSRALDTQYF
size: .
V: TRBV15
J: TRBJ2-3

CDR3: CASSLGSGLGEKLFF
size: few
V: TRBV5-4
J: TRBJ1-4

CDR3: CASSTTLGNEQFF
size: once
V: TRBV9
J: TRBJ2-1

CDR3: CASSPPRGRASNEQFF
size: .
V: TRBV7-6
J: TRBJ2-1

CDR3: CASSETGLGTEAFF
size: .
V: TRBV9
J: TRBJ1-1

CDR3: CAIGATGNNEQYF
size: .
V: TRBV10-3
J: TRBJ2-7

CDR3: CASSPTAGTSGTYEQYF
size: .
V: TRBV4-1
J: TRBJ2-7

CDR3: CSVVALAGSLLYEQYF
size: .
V: TRBV29-1
J: TRBJ2-7

CDR3: CASSMDRTGFNEQFF
size: .
V: TRBV19
J: TRBJ2-1

CDR3: CASSVMDRGLTGELFF
size: .
V: TRBV9
J: TRBJ2-2

CDR3: CASRVGSNYNEQFF
size: .
V: TRBV2
J: TRBJ2-1